This T cell receptor (beta chain) derives from a study of blood T cell repertoires in COVID-19. Clones were sequenced by immunoSEQ multiplex PCR, and TCRdb holds only the in-frame ones, with some missing. Of 250,000 to 350,000 clones listed, 89% are singletons. Germline CDR1 and CDR2: LNHDA and SQIVND (reference sequence). The CDR3 is 15 residues long. Between the trimmed V and J ends, which lost 3 bases and 7 bases, there was a span of 17 bases. Specimen: peripheral blood. The chain uses TRBV19 and TRBJ2-3, with a weak D call TRBD2 (6 bases). The clonotype was recovered from a woman aged 40-49 years who had recovered from COVID-19. CDR3 region: CASSIGPGSPHTQYF. The DNA for the CDR3 is TGTGCCAGTAGTATCGGGCCCGGGAGTCCTCATACGCAGTATTTT.